This T cell receptor (beta chain) was sequenced in a study of blood T cell dynamics during melanoma immunotherapy. The V segment lost 8 bases and the J segment 2 bases; nucleotides outside the gene matches: 4. CDR1 and CDR2 from the germline V gene are MNHEY and SVGAGI. This CDR3 comprises 13 residues. A fixed DNA input of roughly 0.35 ug was used per bulk PBMC sample. Generated by immunoSEQ multiplex PCR, the TCRdb table keeps only in-frame clones and is missing some. Among around 9,000 clones listed, roughly 85% were seen once. As to time point: week 3, after first cycle of checkpoint inhibitor. Sequencing was performed on blood, taken from a patient treated with checkpoint blockade. The chain employs TRBV6-5 and TRBJ2-3, with 7 bases aligning to TRBD2. This receptor was identified in a human donor with melanoma. The CDR3 spells CASGGGPTDTQYF. Written as DNA, the CDR3 is TGTGCCAGCGGCGGGGGACCCACAGATACGCAGTATTTT.